Below, 18 T cell receptor beta chains from the same sample are listed, as sequenced in a study of graft-versus-host responses after intestinal transplantation. Produced via immunoSEQ multiplex PCR; TCRdb's table is partial and in-frame only. Here the sample spans approximately 10,000 clones, around 89% being singletons. Sequenced material: PBMCs, taken 230 to 250 days after intestinal transplant. The receptors shown here come from a human patient who received an intestinal transplant, so some T cells may come from the graft donor.

With respect to this clone: An end of the junction differs from the germline gene, which may be a read error. The chain joins TRBV4-1 to TRBJ2-4; 7 nucleotides match TRBD2. The germline gives CDR1 MGHRA, CDR2 YSYEKL. The CDR3 has 14 amino acids. CDR3 region: CASSQDHGTTESNF. In DNA, the CDR3 is TGCGCCAGCAGCCAAGATCACGGGACTACGGAGTCCAACTTC.

V is TRBV11-1 and J is TRBJ2-7; TRBD2 agrees at 11 bases. The germline V gene encodes CDR1 SGHAT and CDR2 FQDESV (reference sequence). Trimming cost V 2 bases and J 6 bases; bases outside gene matches: 0. This CDR3 contains 13 residues. The CDR3 nucleotides read TGTGCCAGCAGCTTACTAGCGGGAGGCGAGCAGTACTTC. It codes for CASSLLAGGEQYF. The full variable domain, with the rest looked up from reference TRBV11-1 and TRBJ2-7, is EAEVAQSPRYKITEKSQAVAFWCDPISGHATLYWYRQILGQGPELLVQFQDESVVDDSQLPKDRFSAERLKGVDSTLKIQPAELGDSAMYLCASSLLAGGEQYFGPGTRLTVT.

The chain is built from TRBV2 and TRBJ2-7; the match to TRBD2 covers 8 bases. Germline trimming cut 7 bases from V and 5 bases from J; bases unmatched to any gene: 19. CDR1 and CDR2 from the germline V gene are SNHLY and FYNNEI. This CDR3 comprises 17 residues. The CDR3 loop reads CASTEGLAGYPRDEQYF. The CDR3 nucleotides are TGTGCCAGCACCGAAGGTTTAGCGGGATACCCTCGGGACGAGCAGTACTTC.

The chain is built from TRBV6-4 and TRBJ2-3; 10 bases are a match to TRBD2. CDR1 MRHNA and CDR2 SNTAGT come from the germline V gene. This CDR3 spans 16 amino acids. V lost 0 bases to trimming and J lost 0 bases; unmatched junction nucleotides: 0. DNA for the CDR3: TGTGCCAGCAGTGACTCGACTAGCGGGAGCACAGATACGCAGTATTTT. Translating gives CASSDSTSGSTDTQYF.

The chain recombines TRBV28 with TRBJ2-1; 10 nucleotides line up with TRBD2. J gave up 3 bases and V 7 bases, and 3 bases lay outside the gene matches. The CDR3 has 14 amino acids. Germline CDR1 reads MDHEN; CDR2 reads SYDVKM. The CDR3 protein is CASTPSGSYNEQFF. CDR3 bases: TGTGCCAGCACCCCTAGCGGGAGCTACAATGAGCAGTTCTTC.

This chain joins TRBV10-3 and TRBJ2-7; D not resolved. The V and J ends lost 8 bases and 3 bases respectively, with 8 bases between them. This CDR3 has 11 amino acids. Germline-derived CDR1 and CDR2 are ENHRY and SYGVKD. The CDR3 sequence: CAIFVDYEQYF. The CDR3 DNA sequence: TGTGCCATCTTCGTAGACTACGAGCAGTACTTC.

The CDR3 here is CASSPHVTEAFF. Written as DNA, the CDR3 is TGTGCCAGCAGCCCCCACGTCACTGAAGCTTTCTTT. The rearrangement uses TRBV14 and TRBJ1-1, with unresolved D. The V gene lost 4 bases and the J gene lost 4 bases, with 7 bases spanning the gap. This CDR3 is 12 amino acids long. The germline V gene encodes CDR1 SGHDN and CDR2 FVKESK.

This chain links TRBV20-1 with TRBJ1-4; D not certain. In germline, CDR1 is DFQATT, CDR2 SNEGSKA (reference sequence). This CDR3 has 11 residues. Trimming stripped 3 bases from V and 7 bases from J, with 6 bases between. The CDR3 loop reads CSARVIEKLFF. The CDR3 nucleotides are TGCAGTGCTAGGGTTATTGAAAAACTGTTTTTT.

The rearrangement joins TRBV6-5 to TRBJ2-7; 13 positions agree with TRBD2. J was trimmed by 7 bases and V by 4 bases; bases with no gene match: 7. Per the germline V gene, CDR1 is MNHEY and CDR2 is SVGAGI. The CDR3 runs to 15 residues. CDR3 nucleotide sequence: TGTGCCAGCAGTTCCCCCGGACTAGCGGGAGATGAGCAGTACTTC. Residues: CASSSPGLAGDEQYF.

This sequence joins TRBV5-1 and TRBJ2-1; D gene uncertain. Germline V gene data show CDR1 as SGHRS and CDR2 as YFSETQ. The V end was cut by 0 bases, the J end by 5 bases, with 9 bases between. The CDR3 is made up of 14 amino acids. The CDR3 is CASSLGGLDNEQFF. CDR3 nucleotides: TGCGCCAGCAGCTTGGGGGGATTGGACAATGAGCAGTTCTTC.

The CDR3: CASSLGANEKLFF. The CDR3 nucleotides read TGTGCCAGCAGCTTAGGAGCTAATGAAAAACTGTTTTTT. The chain has TRBV11-2 and TRBJ1-4; D not certain. The CDR3 is 13 residues long. The V end was cut by 1 base, the J end by 3 bases, with 3 bases between. Germline V lookup: CDR1 SGHAT, CDR2 FQNNGV.

The chain is built from TRBV19 and TRBJ2-7; TRBD2 is a possible D gene (6 bases). Germline V gives CDR1 LNHDA, CDR2 SQIVND (reference sequence). Trimming took 3 bases from V and 1 from J, leaving 13 bases between them. The length of the CDR3 is 15 residues. The chain's CDR3 is CASSMRDSLSYEQYF. DNA for the CDR3: TGTGCCAGTAGTATGAGGGACTCTTTATCCTACGAGCAGTACTTC.

The V gene is TRBV18, the J gene TRBJ2-1, with 8 bases identical to TRBD2. CDR1 is KGHSH and CDR2 is LQKENI in the germline V gene. The length of the CDR3 is 16 residues. Losses at the gene ends were 0 bases for V and 4 bases for J; bases not matched to a gene: 5. DNA of the CDR3: TGTGCCAGCTCACCACCGGTAGCGGGACGGTACAATGAGCAGTTCTTC. This sequence encodes CASSPPVAGRYNEQFF.

The rearrangement uses TRBV10-2 and TRBJ1-2; no clear D gene. The ends were cut back, 2 bases at V and 2 bases at J, with 6 bases in the middle. CDR1 is WSHSY and CDR2 is SAAADI in the germline V gene. The CDR3 has 13 residues. The CDR3 nucleotides are TGCGCCAGCAGTGAGATAGGGAACTATGGCTACACCTTC. It yields the protein CASSEIGNYGYTF.

CDR3 nucleotide sequence: TGTGCCAGCAGTTTTGGACAGGGTTGGGAGCAGTACTTC. As protein: CASSFGQGWEQYF. V is TRBV28 and J is TRBJ2-7, with TRBD1 matching over 8 bases. The V gene end was trimmed by 3 bases and the J gene end by 7 bases; junction bases not matched to a gene: 5. The CDR3 consists of 13 residues. Germline CDR1 and CDR2: MDHEN and SYDVKM.

This clone has only one observation. The chain uses TRBV21-1 and TRBJ2-1; TRBD2 was called by the table and not checked on the DNA. TRBV21-1 is described as a pseudogene. The CDR3 totals 18 residues. CDR3 sequence (DNA): TGTGCCAGCAGCAAAGGTGCCCCTAGAATCCCACCCTACAATGAGCAGTTCTTC. The encoded protein is CASSKGAPRIPPYNEQFF.

The V and J genes are TRBV27 and TRBJ2-7; D is unclear. Germline CDR1 is MNHEY and CDR2 is SMNVEV (reference sequence). The CDR3 sequence is 14 residues long. Trimming took 0 bases from V and 3 from J, leaving 9 bases between them. For the CDR3, the DNA is TGTGCCAGCAGTTTATCAGGACGGTACTACGAGCAGTACTTC. Residues: CASSLSGRYYEQYF.

The chain links TRBV7-2 to TRBJ2-1; 11 positions match TRBD2. The germline CDR1 and CDR2 sequences are SGHTA and FQGNSA. The V and J ends lost 1 base and 7 bases, in that order; junction bases with no gene match: 9. CDR3 length: 17 amino acids. The CDR3 DNA sequence: TGTGCCAGCAGCTTAGGTTTTCTAGCGGGAGGCCTTAATGAGCAGTTCTTC. Residues: CASSLGFLAGGLNEQFF.